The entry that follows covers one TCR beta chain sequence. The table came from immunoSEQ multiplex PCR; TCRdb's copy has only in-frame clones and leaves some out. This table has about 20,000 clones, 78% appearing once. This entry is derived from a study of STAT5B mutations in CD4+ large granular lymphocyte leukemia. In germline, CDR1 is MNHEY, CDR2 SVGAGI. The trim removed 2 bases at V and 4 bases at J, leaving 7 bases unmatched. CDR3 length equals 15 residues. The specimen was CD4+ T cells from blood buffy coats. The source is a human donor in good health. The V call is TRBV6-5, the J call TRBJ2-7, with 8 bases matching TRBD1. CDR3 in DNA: TGTGCCAGCAGTTACGAGCAGGGGGCGTGGTACGAGCAGTACTTC. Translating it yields CASSYEQGAWYEQYF.